The next 26 T cell receptor beta chains were all read from a single sample in a study of persistence of HIV-infected CD4 T cells. Stimulation used about 9.2 ug/mL lysate from CMV-infected fibroblasts. CD40L-negative CD69-negative CD45RO-high memory CD4+ T cells were sorted as populations depleted of antigen-responding cells. Sequencing used immunoSEQ version 4 in survey mode. TCRdb keeps only in-frame clones here, not all; method: immunoSEQ multiplex PCR. In the table there are 50,000 or so clones, around 75% of which are singletons. No antigens are known for them. The source was CD4+ T cells sorted from PBMCs after roughly 18-hour stimulation, collected from a patient who received antiretroviral therapy. The receptors stem from an adult man with HIV who was CMV-seropositive.

This rearrangement joins TRBV7-2 to TRBJ2-3, with D hard to call. Trimming shortened V by 4 bases and J by 0 bases, and 17 bases separated the two germline ends. Germline V lookup: CDR1 SGHTA, CDR2 FQGNSA. CDR3 length: 17 residues. This CDR3 reads CASSSALGRRSTDTQYF. In DNA, the CDR3 is TGTGCCAGCAGCTCAGCTCTCGGGCGACGTAGCACAGATACGCAGTATTTT.

This sequence joins TRBV19 and TRBJ1-6, with TRBD1 matching 8 bases. The CDR3 length is 17 residues. V shed 4 bases, J shed 3 bases, and the junction held 8 bases outside the gene matches. Per germline, CDR1 LNHDA and CDR2 SQIVND (reference sequence). CDR3 residues: CASSRTGIDYYNSPLHF. The CDR3 bases are TGTGCCAGTAGTAGGACAGGGATCGATTACTATAATTCACCCCTCCACTTT.

The chain links TRBV9 to TRBJ2-2, with 16 bases fitting TRBD2. Germline assignment: CDR1 SGDLS and CDR2 YYNGEE. The CDR3 runs 18 residues. Germline trimming cut 2 bases from V and 6 bases from J; bases unmatched to any gene: 7. Here the CDR3 reads CASSVGGTSGREAGELFF. The CDR3 region has the DNA TGTGCCAGCAGCGTGGGGGGGACTAGCGGGAGGGAAGCCGGGGAGCTGTTTTTT.

The V and J genes are TRBV19 and TRBJ1-5; 9 nucleotides agree with TRBD1. CDR3 length equals 15 residues. With V trimmed by 4 bases and J by 5 bases, 6 bases remained unmatched. Looked up from germline, CDR1 is LNHDA and CDR2 is SQIVND (reference sequence). The CDR3 DNA sequence: TGTGCCAGTAGTAGACGGACAGGGGCGCATCAGCCCCAGCATTTT. It is translated as CASSRRTGAHQPQHF.

In this sample, this clone turned up once. The V and J genes are TRBV18 and TRBJ1-3, with 7 bases identical to TRBD1. Trimming removed 4 bases from V and 9 bases from J; junction bases left unmatched: 12. Germline V gene data show CDR1 as KGHSH and CDR2 as LQKENI. The CDR3 contains 15 residues. The CDR3 here is CASSRPTGWRTTIYF. In DNA, the CDR3 is TGTGCCAGCTCACGACCGACAGGGTGGCGGACCACCATATATTTT.

V is TRBV3-1 (or the pseudogene TRBV3-2) and J is TRBJ1-2; 7 nucleotides align to TRBD1. Germline V gene sequence: CDR1 LGHDT, CDR2 YNNKEL (reference sequence). This CDR3 region has 12 residues. Trimming at V came to 7 bases and at J to 8 bases, leaving 7 bases not matched to a gene. CDR3 loop: CASTLTGDGYTF. CDR3 bases: TGTGCCAGCACCCTTACAGGGGACGGCTACACCTTC.

This clone was counted between two and nine times. DNA of the CDR3: TGTGCCAGCAGCCTGACAGGGGTAACCTACGAGCAGTACTTC. It translates to CASSLTGVTYEQYF. This rearrangement joins TRBV7-9 to TRBJ2-7; TRBD1 matches 8 bases. The CDR3 spans 14 residues. Germline V gene lookup returns CDR1 SEHNR and CDR2 FQNEAQ (reference sequence). After removal of 5 bases from V and 2 bases from J, the junction contained 5 bases not matched to a gene.

This clone appeared a single time. An end of the junction differs from the germline gene, which may be a read error. The chain combines TRBV19 with TRBJ2-1, with D perhaps TRBD2 (7 bases). Germline assignment: CDR1 LNHDA and CDR2 SQIVND (reference sequence). The CDR3 covers 15 residues. CDR3 protein: CASKGGGGSYNEQFF. CDR3 in DNA: TGTGCGAGTAAGGGCGGGGGCGGCTCCTACAATGAGCAGTTCTTC. The entire variable domain, with the rest obtained from reference TRBV19 and TRBJ2-1, is as follows: DGGITQSPKYLFRKEGQNVTLSCEQNLNHDAMYWYRQDPGQGLRLIYYSQIVNDFQKGDIAEGYSVSREKKESFPLTVTSAQKNPTAFYLCASKGGGGSYNEQFFGPGTRLTVL.

The chain uses TRBV6-2 or TRBV6-3 and TRBJ2-2, with a tentative D call TRBD2 (7 bases). The CDR3 covers 16 residues. Germline lookup yields CDR1 MNHEY and CDR2 SVGEGT. Trimming pared 3 bases from V and 3 bases from J, leaving 14 bases between. CDR3 DNA sequence: TGTGCCAGCAGTTATGGGGGGGGGCGATACACCGGGGAGCTGTTTTTT. Its translation: CASSYGGGRYTGELFF.

This clone was counted a few times. This rearrangement joins TRBV4-2 to TRBJ1-2; 7 nucleotides agree with TRBD1. The CDR3 is made up of 14 amino acids. V lost 0 bases and J lost 4; bases outside the gene matches: 2. The germline gives CDR1 LGHNA, CDR2 YNFKEQ. Here the CDR3 reads CASSQDRTGYGYTF. The CDR3 region has the DNA TGTGCCAGCAGCCAAGATCGGACAGGCTATGGCTACACCTTC.

The chain recombines TRBV5-4 with TRBJ2-3, with unresolved D. Looked up from germline, CDR1 is SGHNT and CDR2 is YYREEE (reference sequence). Trimming removed 1 base at V and 8 bases at J, with 8 bases between. This CDR3 is 12 amino acids long. This CDR3 reads CASSLSQRTQYF. The CDR3 nucleotides are TGTGCCAGCAGCTTGAGCCAGCGTACGCAGTATTTT.

The chain combines TRBV3-1 (or the pseudogene TRBV3-2) with TRBJ1-1; a possible D gene is TRBD1 (5 bases). The V and J ends lost 0 bases and 1 base respectively, with 12 bases between them. This CDR3 contains 16 residues. Looked up from germline, CDR1 is LGHDT and CDR2 is YNNKEL (reference sequence). The CDR3 DNA is TGTGCCAGCAGCCAAGAGGCGGGGGGGAGGAACACTGAAGCTTTCTTT. It encodes CASSQEAGGRNTEAFF.

The chain is built from TRBV18 and TRBJ1-1, with TRBD1 identical over 11 bases. V trimming: 3 bases; J trimming: 5 bases; junction bases outside the gene matches: 14. From germline, CDR1 is KGHSH and CDR2 LQKENI. The CDR3 has 18 amino acids. The CDR3 loop reads CASSPSRTGGGGRTEAFF. The CDR3, as DNA: TGTGCCAGCTCACCTTCTCGGACAGGGGGCGGCGGGCGAACTGAAGCTTTCTTT. Supplemented by reference TRBV18 and TRBJ1-1, the full variable domain reads NAGVMQNPRHLVRRRGQEARLRCSPMKGHSHVYWYRQLPEEGLKFMVYLQKENIIDESGMPKERFSAEFPKEGPSILRIQQVVRGDSAAYFCASSPSRTGGGGRTEAFFGQGTRLTVV.

CDR3 in amino acids: CANSKVNTEAFF. The CDR3 nucleotides are TGTGCCAACTCGAAAGTGAACACTGAAGCTTTCTTT. V gene TRBV11-3 combines with J gene TRBJ1-1, with unresolved D. V shed 10 bases and J shed 0 bases, with 9 bases lying between them. The CDR3 has 12 residues. CDR1 is SGHNT, CDR2 YENEEA, per germline.

Relative to its sample, this clone is medium-sized (0.01 to 0.1%). The chain uses TRBV4-3 and TRBJ2-1; 9 bases map to TRBD2. The V segment lost 1 base and the J segment 7 bases; nucleotides outside the gene matches: 17. Germline V gene lookup returns CDR1 LGHNA and CDR2 YSLEER. The CDR3 totals 19 residues. The CDR3 region has the DNA TGCGCCAGCAGCCAAGTGAGTGGTAGCGGGAGTCAAAAGGTGAATGAGCAGTTCTTC. It encodes CASSQVSGSGSQKVNEQFF.

For this clone: Additional DNA sequences in this sample encode the identical CDR3. V and J are TRBV29-1 and TRBJ2-7; 9 positions match TRBD1. The CDR3 sequence is 15 residues long. Unmatched junction bases numbered 7, after V lost 4 bases and J lost 0 bases. Germline V CDR1 and CDR2: SQVTM, ANQGSEA. The CDR3 nucleotides read TGCAGCGTTGGATGGGACAGGGTAAGCTCCTACGAGCAGTACTTC. Translated: CSVGWDRVSSYEQYF.

This chain connects TRBV6-5 to TRBJ2-7; TRBD2 matches 7 bases. Per the germline V gene, CDR1 is MNHEY and CDR2 is SVGAGI. This CDR3 comprises 15 residues. V shed 0 bases and J 10 bases; nucleotides not matched to a gene: 12. CDR3 loop: CASSYSLTGTTYQYF. The CDR3 coding sequence is TGTGCCAGCAGTTACTCTCTAACCGGGACTACTTACCAGTACTTC.

This clone was counted a single time. This chain uses TRBV10-3 with TRBJ1-5; 8 positions agree with TRBD1. V shed 3 bases, J shed 6 bases, and the junction held 19 bases outside the gene matches. This CDR3 comprises 19 residues. Germline V CDR1 and CDR2: ENHRY, SYGVKD. The CDR3, as DNA: TGTGCCATCAGTGAACAACGGAAGATTACAGGGGGGAGGATTCAGCCCCAGCATTTT. Protein: CAISEQRKITGGRIQPQHF.

The chain is built from TRBV19 and TRBJ2-1, with 9 bases that match TRBD2. V dropped 3 bases and J dropped 7; count of bases not matched to a gene: 16. Germline lookup yields CDR1 LNHDA and CDR2 SQIVND (reference sequence). The CDR3 is 18 residues long. CDR3 region: CASSIKDSGRGIGNEQFF. CDR3 sequence (DNA): TGTGCCAGTAGTATCAAGGATAGCGGGAGAGGAATAGGTAATGAGCAGTTCTTC.

This clone was seen more than once but under ten times. The junction and the germline gene differ at one end; a read error may be behind it. This sequence joins TRBV7-7 and TRBJ2-1; tentatively, D is TRBD1 or TRBD2 (5 bases each). The CDR3 has 15 residues. Germline CDR1 reads SSHAT; CDR2 reads FNYEAQ (reference sequence). CDR3 in DNA: TGTGCTAGCAGCTTGGCAGTGGGGGTTGACAATGAGCAGTTCTTC. Translation gives CASSLAVGVDNEQFF.

This clone was detected once. The chain carries TRBV6-5 and TRBJ1-2; TRBD1 might be the D (5 bases). This CDR3 region has 14 residues. V gave up 7 bases and J gave up 2 bases, with 14 bases separating them. Germline V gene data show CDR1 as MNHEY and CDR2 as SVGAGI. In nucleotides, the CDR3 is TGTGCCAGCACCCCCGGTAGGGACAACTATGGCTACACCTTC. Amino acids: CASTPGRDNYGYTF.

CDR3 sequence: CASSLTVTNEKLFF. CDR3 in DNA: TGTGCCAGCAGTCTCACAGTTACTAATGAAAAACTGTTTTTT. V is TRBV27 and J is TRBJ1-4; D ambiguous. Germline V gives CDR1 MNHEY, CDR2 SMNVEV (reference sequence). The V and J ends lost 5 bases and 2 bases respectively, with 9 bases between them. This CDR3 is 14 amino acids long.

The genes are TRBV19 and TRBJ1-1, with a weak D call TRBD1 (6 bases). From germline, CDR1 is LNHDA and CDR2 SQIVND (reference sequence). The CDR3 loop spans 14 amino acids. V gave up 4 bases and J gave up 5 bases, with 14 bases separating them. In DNA form, the CDR3 reads TGTGCCAGTAGTAGGCGGCAGGGACAAACTGAAGCTTTCTTT. It encodes CASSRRQGQTEAFF.

V is TRBV3-1 (or the pseudogene TRBV3-2) and J is TRBJ1-1, with D unresolved. Trimming removed 5 bases at V and 5 bases at J, with 15 bases between. Germline V gene data show CDR1 as LGHDT and CDR2 as YNNKEL (reference sequence). CDR3 length equals 14 residues. The CDR3 DNA sequence: TGTGCCAGCAGCGACCGTCAGGTAAATACTGAAGCTTTCTTT. Amino acids: CASSDRQVNTEAFF.

The rearrangement uses TRBV15 and TRBJ1-5, with 8 bases that match TRBD1. The V and J ends lost 1 base and 1 base, in that order; junction bases with no gene match: 0. There are 15 residues in the CDR3. The germline V gene encodes CDR1 LNHNV and CDR2 YYDKDF (reference sequence). This CDR3 reads CATSRGQGSNQPQHF. The CDR3 region has the DNA TGTGCCACCAGCAGAGGACAGGGGAGCAATCAGCCCCAGCATTTT.

The CDR3 sequence is CASTKAGTGRNEQYF. The DNA for the CDR3 is TGTGCCAGCACTAAGGCCGGGACAGGTCGCAACGAGCAGTACTTC. The chain combines TRBV3-1 (or the pseudogene TRBV3-2) with TRBJ2-7; the match to TRBD1 covers 8 bases. Germline lookup yields CDR1 LGHDT and CDR2 YNNKEL (reference sequence). The J segment lost 5 bases and the V segment lost 7 bases, leaving 13 bases of the junction unmatched. CDR3 length: 15 amino acids.